This T cell receptor beta chain derives from a study of blood T cell repertoires in COVID-19. TCRdb keeps only in-frame clones here, not all; method: immunoSEQ multiplex PCR. Among 350,000 to 400,000 clones, 89% were seen once, and the ten largest hold 2.5% to 3.5%. In this sample, this clone turned up once. From germline, CDR1 is SGHRS and CDR2 YFSETQ. With 1 base clipped from V and 0 bases from J, the junction kept 7 bases outside the gene matches. The length of the CDR3 is 18 residues. Material: peripheral blood. The TCR sequence derives from a woman aged 25 to 39 with COVID-19, enrolled during active disease. V usage is TRBV5-1 and J usage is TRBJ1-3; TRBD1 agrees at 10 bases. In DNA form, the CDR3 reads TGCGCCAGCAGCTTGAGCCCGACAGGGGGCTACTCTGGAAACACCATATATTTT. Its protein product is CASSLSPTGGYSGNTIYF.